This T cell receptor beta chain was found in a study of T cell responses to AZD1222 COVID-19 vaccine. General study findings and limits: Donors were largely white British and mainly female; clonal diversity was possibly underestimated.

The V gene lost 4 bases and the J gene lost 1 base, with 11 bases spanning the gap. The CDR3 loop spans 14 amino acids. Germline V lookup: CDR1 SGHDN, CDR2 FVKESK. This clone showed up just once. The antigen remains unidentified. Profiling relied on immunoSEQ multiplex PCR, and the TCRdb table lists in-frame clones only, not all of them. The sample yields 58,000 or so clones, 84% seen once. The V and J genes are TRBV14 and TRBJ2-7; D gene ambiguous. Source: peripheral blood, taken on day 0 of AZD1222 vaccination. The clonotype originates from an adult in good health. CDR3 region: CASSPAWGSYEQYF. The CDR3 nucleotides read TGTGCCAGCAGCCCGGCTTGGGGATCCTACGAGCAGTACTTC.